The 7 T cell receptor beta chains given below trace back to one sample, sequenced in a study of T cell responses to AZD1222 COVID-19 vaccine. The data were produced by immunoSEQ multiplex PCR, yet TCRdb's version contains in-frame clones alone and is incomplete. Of roughly 150,000 clones listed, approximately 88% are singletons. The material sequenced was peripheral blood, taken on day 0 of MenACWY control vaccination. These receptors all come from an adult in good health.

This chain links TRBV11-3 with TRBJ1-1; 8 nucleotides line up with TRBD1. The CDR3 loop spans 16 amino acids. Per the germline V gene, CDR1 is SGHNT and CDR2 is YENEEA. V lost 5 bases and J lost 1; bases outside the gene matches: 9. CDR3 coding DNA: TGTGCCAGCAGCCTACGACAGGGGCCGACGAACACTGAAGCTTTCTTT. This sequence encodes CASSLRQGPTNTEAFF.

As DNA, the CDR3 is TGTGCCACCCACCCGTGGGGCAGCTCTGGAAACACCATATATTTT. Translation: CATHPWGSSGNTIYF. The rearrangement links TRBV7-9 to TRBJ1-3; maybe TRBD1 (5 bases). V shed 10 bases and J shed 0 bases, with 16 bases lying between them. The CDR3 runs 15 residues. The germline V gene encodes CDR1 SEHNR and CDR2 FQNEAQ (reference sequence).

The rearrangement uses TRBV11-2 and TRBJ2-4; 10 bases align to TRBD2. V trimming: 5 bases; J trimming: 0 bases; junction bases outside the gene matches: 13. There are 19 residues in the CDR3. Germline assignment: CDR1 SGHAT and CDR2 FQNNGV. The CDR3 spells CASSPLSSGSPLAKNIQYF. The CDR3 DNA reads as TGTGCCAGCAGCCCCCTGTCTAGCGGGAGTCCTCTAGCCAAAAACATTCAGTACTTC.

This chain links TRBV18 with TRBJ2-5; tentative D call: TRBD1 (6 bases). Germline V gene lookup returns CDR1 KGHSH and CDR2 LQKENI. The CDR3 is 14 residues long. V was pared by 4 bases and J by 5 bases, with 14 bases between. This chain's CDR3 is CASSRTIQGETQYF. The CDR3 DNA sequence: TGTGCCAGCTCACGGACGATTCAGGGGGAGACCCAGTACTTC.

This chain's CDR3 is CSGMGLTNTGELFF. The CDR3 DNA reads as TGCAGCGGGATGGGACTTACGAACACCGGGGAGCTGTTTTTT. The chain uses TRBV29-1 and TRBJ2-2; possibly TRBD2 for D (6 bases). With 7 bases removed from V and 0 bases from J, the gap between germline ends came to 12 bases. CDR1 is SQVTM, CDR2 ANQGSEA, per germline. The CDR3 sequence is 14 residues long.

The chain uses TRBV6-6 and TRBJ1-1; D is unresolved. The V end was cut by 1 base, the J end by 0 bases, with 12 bases between. The germline V gene encodes CDR1 MNHNY and CDR2 SVGAGI (reference sequence). The CDR3 spans 16 residues. CDR3 in amino acids: CASSYLPPRMNTEAFF. For the CDR3, the DNA is TGTGCCAGCAGTTACTTACCCCCCAGGATGAACACTGAAGCTTTCTTT.

This clone has more than one count but fewer than ten. The chain links TRBV5-4 to TRBJ1-1; D is perhaps TRBD1 (6 bases). The CDR3 is 15 amino acids. The V end lost 2 bases, the J end lost 4 bases, and 15 bases lay between the germline ends. In germline, CDR1 is SGHNT, CDR2 YYREEE (reference sequence). The CDR3 nucleotides read TGTGCCAGCAGCTTAAAACAGGGTTATAGCACTGAAGCTTTCTTT. Its protein is CASSLKQGYSTEAFF.